This T cell receptor beta chain comes out of a study of persistence of HIV-infected CD4 T cells. Study background: The sample holds CD4+ T cells responsive to CMV or HIV-1 Gag.

Per germline, CDR1 LNHDA and CDR2 SQIVND (reference sequence). Germline trimming cut 4 bases from V and 3 bases from J; bases unmatched to any gene: 11. This CDR3 is built from 17 residues. As for this clone: Its antigen remains unknown.

Sequencing used immunoSEQ version 4 in survey mode. TCRdb's table, derived via immunoSEQ multiplex PCR, lists solely in-frame clones and lacks some. The sample lists 40,000 to 55,000 clones; about 80% were seen once. Lysates of CMV-infected fibroblasts at approximately 10 ug/mL stimulated these cells. CD40L-negative CD69-negative CD45RO-high memory CD4+ T cells were sorted as populations depleted of antigen-responding cells. The chain joins TRBV19 to TRBJ2-4, with 8 bases matching TRBD1. This clonotype was obtained from an adult man with HIV who was CMV-seropositive. Specimen: CD4+ T cells sorted from PBMCs after 18-hour stimulation, collected from a patient who received antiretroviral therapy. This chain's CDR3 is CASSKGPGQGNKNIQYF. The DNA for the CDR3 is TGTGCCAGTAGTAAAGGGCCTGGACAGGGCAACAAAAACATTCAGTACTTC.